This T cell receptor beta chain was sequenced for a study of blood T cell repertoires in COVID-19. Overall study: Collection of acute and convalescent COVID-19 samples took place in the United States, Italy and Spain. Nucleic acid was either cDNA or gDNA, and it came from T cells, B-cell-depleted T cells, or PBMCs.

The authors' processing: For nucleated cells, counts were estimated from reference gene primer amplification. TCRdb's table, derived via immunoSEQ multiplex PCR, lists solely in-frame clones and lacks some. V, J and clone size were drawn from that table, and D and trimming were deduced from the DNA. In the table there are around 100,000 clones, approximately 88% of which are singletons. The length of the CDR3 is 16 residues. CDR1 MNHNY and CDR2 SVGAGI come from the germline V gene (reference sequence). Trimming left V 6 bases short and J 2 bases short, with 20 bases between. This TCR derives from a human donor in a cohort sampled during active COVID-19. V usage is TRBV6-6 and J usage is TRBJ2-7, with D possibly being TRBD2 (6 bases). Sequencing used peripheral blood. The CDR3, as DNA: TGTGCCAGCAGGTATCTCCGGGACCCGGGGGCCTACGAGCAGTACTTC. It is translated as CASRYLRDPGAYEQYF.